One sample yielded the 3 T cell receptor beta chains listed below, sequenced in a study of T cell responses to AZD1222 COVID-19 vaccine. Clones were sequenced by immunoSEQ multiplex PCR, and TCRdb holds only the in-frame ones, with some missing. The repertoire has approximately 130,000 clones, 70% to 90% of them found once; the top ten carry less than 9.5%. The sequencing here drew on peripheral blood, taken 28 days after the second dose of the MenACWY control vaccine. These receptors were taken from an adult who received the MenACWY meningococcal vaccine as a control.

The sample holds one count of this clone. The genes are TRBV18 and TRBJ2-2; D unclear. The germline V and J ends were trimmed by 6 bases and 0 bases, with 8 bases remaining between them. Germline values: CDR1 KGHSH, CDR2 LQKENI. The CDR3 loop spans 14 amino acids. The CDR3 region is CASSRSPNTGELFF. CDR3 DNA: TGTGCCAGCTCCCGCAGCCCGAACACCGGGGAGCTGTTTTTT.

This clone was picked up a small number of times. V and J are TRBV19 and TRBJ1-1; TRBD1 matches at 8 bases. The germline V gene encodes CDR1 LNHDA and CDR2 SQIVND (reference sequence). The CDR3 length is 15 residues. Trimming cost V 0 bases and J 6 bases; bases outside gene matches: 6. CDR3 in amino acids: CASSIEGTGLSEAFF. In DNA form, the CDR3 reads TGTGCCAGTAGTATAGAGGGGACAGGCTTATCTGAAGCTTTCTTT.

The CDR3 DNA sequence: TGTGCCAGCAGTCCCCTCTTGAACACTGAAGCTTTCTTT. Translating gives CASSPLLNTEAFF. The gene calls are TRBV11-3 and TRBJ1-1, with D unresolved. V lost 6 bases and J lost 0, with 8 bases in between. The germline gives CDR1 SGHNT, CDR2 YENEEA. The CDR3 totals 13 residues.